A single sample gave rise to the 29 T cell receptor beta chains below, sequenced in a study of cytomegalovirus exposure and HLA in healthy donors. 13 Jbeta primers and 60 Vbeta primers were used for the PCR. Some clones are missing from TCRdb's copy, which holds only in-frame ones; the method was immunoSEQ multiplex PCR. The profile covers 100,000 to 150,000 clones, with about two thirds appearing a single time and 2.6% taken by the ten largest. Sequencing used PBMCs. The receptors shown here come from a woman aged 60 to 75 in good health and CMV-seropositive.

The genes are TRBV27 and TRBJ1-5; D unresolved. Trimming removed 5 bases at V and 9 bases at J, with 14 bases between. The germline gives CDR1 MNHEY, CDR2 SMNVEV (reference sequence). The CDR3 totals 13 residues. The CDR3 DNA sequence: TGTGCCAGCAGTCCCCTCCCCGTATGGCCCCAGCATTTT. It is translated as CASSPLPVWPQHF.

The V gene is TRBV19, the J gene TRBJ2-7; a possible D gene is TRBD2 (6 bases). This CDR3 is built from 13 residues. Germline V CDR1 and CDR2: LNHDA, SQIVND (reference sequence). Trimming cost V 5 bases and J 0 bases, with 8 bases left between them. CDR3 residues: CASSREISYEQYF. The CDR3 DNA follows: TGTGCCAGTAGTCGGGAGATCTCCTACGAGCAGTACTTC.

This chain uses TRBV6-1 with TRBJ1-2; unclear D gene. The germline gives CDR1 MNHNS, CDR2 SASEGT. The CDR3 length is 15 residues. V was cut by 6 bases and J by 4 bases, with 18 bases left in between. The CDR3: CASSDDFAIGYGYTF. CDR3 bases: TGTGCCAGCAGCGACGACTTCGCGATCGGCTATGGCTACACCTTC.

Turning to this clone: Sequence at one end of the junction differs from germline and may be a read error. The CDR3 sequence is CNVDLLGWTSGSSTDTQYF. The DNA of the CDR3 is TGCAACGTTGACCTATTGGGCTGGACTAGCGGCTCTAGCACAGATACGCAGTATTTT. The chain employs TRBV29-1 and TRBJ2-3; TRBD2 aligns across 10 bases. This CDR3 is built from 19 residues. Germline CDR1 and CDR2: SQVTM and ANQGSEA.

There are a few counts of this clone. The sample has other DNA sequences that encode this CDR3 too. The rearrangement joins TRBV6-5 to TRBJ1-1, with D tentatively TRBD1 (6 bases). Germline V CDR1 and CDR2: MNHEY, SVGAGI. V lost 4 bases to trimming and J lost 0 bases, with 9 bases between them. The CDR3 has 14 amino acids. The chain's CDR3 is CASSLRTVNTEAFF. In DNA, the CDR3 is TGTGCCAGCAGTTTACGGACAGTGAACACTGAAGCTTTCTTT.

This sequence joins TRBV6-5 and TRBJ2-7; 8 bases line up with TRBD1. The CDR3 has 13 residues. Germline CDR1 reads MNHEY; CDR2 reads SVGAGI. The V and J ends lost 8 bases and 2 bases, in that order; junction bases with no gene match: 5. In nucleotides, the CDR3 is TGTGCCAGCGGAAGGACAGGGCCCTACGAGCAGTACTTC. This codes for CASGRTGPYEQYF.

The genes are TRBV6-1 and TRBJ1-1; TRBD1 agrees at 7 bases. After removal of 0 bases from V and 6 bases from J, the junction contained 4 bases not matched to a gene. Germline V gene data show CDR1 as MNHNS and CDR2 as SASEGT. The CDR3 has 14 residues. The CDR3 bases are TGTGCCAGCAGTGAAGCAGGGGACAGCGCTGAAGCTTTCTTT. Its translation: CASSEAGDSAEAFF.

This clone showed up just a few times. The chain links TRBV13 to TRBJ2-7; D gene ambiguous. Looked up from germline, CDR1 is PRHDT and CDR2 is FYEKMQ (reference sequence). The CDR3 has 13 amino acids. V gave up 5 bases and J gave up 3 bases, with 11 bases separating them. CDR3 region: CASSLDSNYEQYF. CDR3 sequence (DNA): TGTGCCAGCAGCCTAGACTCAAACTACGAGCAGTACTTC.

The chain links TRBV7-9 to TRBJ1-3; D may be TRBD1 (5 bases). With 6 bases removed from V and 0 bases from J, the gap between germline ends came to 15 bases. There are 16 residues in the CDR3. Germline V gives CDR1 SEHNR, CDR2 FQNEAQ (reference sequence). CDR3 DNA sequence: TGTGCCAGCAGTGCCCAGGGATTCTACTCTGGAAACACCATATATTTT. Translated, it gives CASSAQGFYSGNTIYF.

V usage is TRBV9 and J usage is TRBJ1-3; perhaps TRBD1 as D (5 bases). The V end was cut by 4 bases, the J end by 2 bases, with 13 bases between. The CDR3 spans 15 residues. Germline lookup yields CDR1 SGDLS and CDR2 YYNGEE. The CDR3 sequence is CASSPNQGPGNTIYF. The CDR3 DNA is TGTGCCAGCAGCCCGAACCAGGGCCCTGGAAACACCATATATTTT.

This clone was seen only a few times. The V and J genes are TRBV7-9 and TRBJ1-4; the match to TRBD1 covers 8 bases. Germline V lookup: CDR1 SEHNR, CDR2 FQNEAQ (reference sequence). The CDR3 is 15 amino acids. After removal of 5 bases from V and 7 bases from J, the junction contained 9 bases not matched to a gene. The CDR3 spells CASSGGRDRGEKLFF. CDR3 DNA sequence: TGTGCCAGCAGCGGTGGCCGAGACAGGGGTGAAAAACTGTTTTTT.

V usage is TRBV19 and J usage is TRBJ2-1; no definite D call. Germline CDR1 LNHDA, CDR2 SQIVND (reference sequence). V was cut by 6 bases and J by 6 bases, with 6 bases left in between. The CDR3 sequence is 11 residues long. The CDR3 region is CASSDFNEQFF. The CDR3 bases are TGTGCCAGTAGCGACTTCAATGAGCAGTTCTTC. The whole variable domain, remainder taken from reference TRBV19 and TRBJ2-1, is DGGITQSPKYLFRKEGQNVTLSCEQNLNHDAMYWYRQDPGQGLRLIYYSQIVNDFQKGDIAEGYSVSREKKESFPLTVTSAQKNPTAFYLCASSDFNEQFFGPGTRLTVL.

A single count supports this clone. The DNA for the CDR3 is TGTGCCAGCAGTTCTCGGGACAGGGGGACCGCAACTAATGAAAAACTGTTTTTT. Residues: CASSSRDRGTATNEKLFF. The chain couples TRBV9 to TRBJ1-4; TRBD1 matches at 11 bases. The CDR3 is 18 amino acids. With 5 bases clipped from V and 0 bases from J, the junction kept 9 bases outside the gene matches. Germline values: CDR1 SGDLS, CDR2 YYNGEE.

In nucleotides, the CDR3 is TGTGCTAGTGGCTTCACAGATACGCAGTATTTT. This translates into CASGFTDTQYF. V is TRBV12-5 and J is TRBJ2-3; D unclear. CDR1 and CDR2 (germline): LGHNT, FRNRAP. V was clipped by 6 bases and J by 2 bases, with 3 bases between them. The CDR3 length is 11 residues. The full variable domain, in which reference TRBV12-5 and TRBJ2-3 provide the parts outside the CDR3, is DARVTQTPRHKVTEMGQEVTMRCQPILGHNTVFWYRQTMMQGLELLAYFRNRAPLDDSGMPKDRFSAEMPDATLATLKIQPSEPRDSAVYFCASGFTDTQYFGPGTRLTVL.

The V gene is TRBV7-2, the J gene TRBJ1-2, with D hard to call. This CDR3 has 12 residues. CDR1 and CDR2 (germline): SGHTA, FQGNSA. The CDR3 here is CVFRGSNYGYTF. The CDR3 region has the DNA TGTGTGTTTAGAGGATCGAACTATGGCTACACCTTC.

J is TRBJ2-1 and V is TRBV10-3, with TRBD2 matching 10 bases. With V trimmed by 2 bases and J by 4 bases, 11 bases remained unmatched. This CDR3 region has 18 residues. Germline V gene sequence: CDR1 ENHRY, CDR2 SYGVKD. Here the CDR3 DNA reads TGTGCCATCAGTGAGCTCGGAACTAGCGGGGCTATTTACAATGAGCAGTTCTTC. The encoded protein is CAISELGTSGAIYNEQFF.

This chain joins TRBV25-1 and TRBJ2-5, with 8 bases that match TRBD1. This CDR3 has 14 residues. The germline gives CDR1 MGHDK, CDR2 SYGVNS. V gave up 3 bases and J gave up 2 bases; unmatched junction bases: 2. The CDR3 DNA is TGTGCCAGCAGTGATCGGACAGGGCAAGAGACCCAGTACTTC. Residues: CASSDRTGQETQYF.

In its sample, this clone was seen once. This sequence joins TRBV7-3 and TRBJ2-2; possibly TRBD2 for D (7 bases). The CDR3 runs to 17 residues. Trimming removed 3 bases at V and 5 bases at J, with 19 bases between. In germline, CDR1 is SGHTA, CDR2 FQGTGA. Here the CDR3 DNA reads TGTGCCAGCAGCTTGCGGGGGCCTACCTCGGGGACCGGGGAGCTGTTTTTT. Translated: CASSLRGPTSGTGELFF.

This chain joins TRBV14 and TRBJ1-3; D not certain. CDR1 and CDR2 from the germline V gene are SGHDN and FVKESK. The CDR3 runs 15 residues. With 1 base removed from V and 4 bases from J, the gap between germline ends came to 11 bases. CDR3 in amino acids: CASSQVSNRGNTIYF. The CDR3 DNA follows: TGTGCCAGCAGCCAAGTATCTAACCGAGGAAACACCATATATTTT.

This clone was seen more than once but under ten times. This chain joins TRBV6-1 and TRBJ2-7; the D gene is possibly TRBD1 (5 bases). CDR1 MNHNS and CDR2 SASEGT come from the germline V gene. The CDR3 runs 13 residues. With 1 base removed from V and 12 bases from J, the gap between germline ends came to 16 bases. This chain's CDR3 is CASSEGRGQVRYF. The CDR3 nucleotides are TGTGCCAGCAGTGAAGGAAGGGGCCAGGTTCGGTACTTC.

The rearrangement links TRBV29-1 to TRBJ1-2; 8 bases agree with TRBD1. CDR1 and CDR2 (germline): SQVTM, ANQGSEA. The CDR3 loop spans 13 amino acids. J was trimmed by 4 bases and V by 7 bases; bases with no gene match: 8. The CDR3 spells CSAWTGFSYGYTF. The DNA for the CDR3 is TGCAGCGCCTGGACAGGGTTTAGCTATGGCTACACCTTC.

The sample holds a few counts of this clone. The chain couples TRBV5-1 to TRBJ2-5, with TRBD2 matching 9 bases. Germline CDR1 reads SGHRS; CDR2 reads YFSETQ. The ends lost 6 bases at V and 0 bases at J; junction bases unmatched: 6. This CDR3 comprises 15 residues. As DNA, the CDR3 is TGCGCCAGCAATTTAGCGGGGGCAAACCAAGAGACCCAGTACTTC. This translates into CASNLAGANQETQYF.

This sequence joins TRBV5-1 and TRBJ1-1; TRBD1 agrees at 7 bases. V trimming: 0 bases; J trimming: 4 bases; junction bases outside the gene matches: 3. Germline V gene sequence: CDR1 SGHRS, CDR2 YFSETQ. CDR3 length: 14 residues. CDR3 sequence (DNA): TGCGCCAGCAGCTTGGAACAGGGGAGCACTGAAGCTTTCTTT. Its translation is CASSLEQGSTEAFF.

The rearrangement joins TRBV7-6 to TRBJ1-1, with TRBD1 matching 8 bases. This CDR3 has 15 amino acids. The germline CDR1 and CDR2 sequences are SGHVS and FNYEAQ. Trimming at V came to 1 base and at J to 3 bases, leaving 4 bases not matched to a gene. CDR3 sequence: CASSLDQGAYTEAFF. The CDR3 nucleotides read TGTGCCAGCAGCTTAGACCAGGGGGCCTACACTGAAGCTTTCTTT.

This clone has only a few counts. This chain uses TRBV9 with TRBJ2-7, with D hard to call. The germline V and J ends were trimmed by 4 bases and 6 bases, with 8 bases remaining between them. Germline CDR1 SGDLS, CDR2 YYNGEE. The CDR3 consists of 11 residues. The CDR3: CASSLGGEQYF. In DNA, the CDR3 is TGTGCCAGCAGCCTAGGCGGCGAGCAGTACTTC. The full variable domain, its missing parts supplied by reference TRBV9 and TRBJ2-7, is DSGVTQTPKHLITATGQRVTLRCSPRSGDLSVYWYQQSLDQGLQFLIQYYNGEERAKGNILERFSAQQFPDLHSELNLSSLELGDSALYFCASSLGGEQYFGPGTRLTVT.

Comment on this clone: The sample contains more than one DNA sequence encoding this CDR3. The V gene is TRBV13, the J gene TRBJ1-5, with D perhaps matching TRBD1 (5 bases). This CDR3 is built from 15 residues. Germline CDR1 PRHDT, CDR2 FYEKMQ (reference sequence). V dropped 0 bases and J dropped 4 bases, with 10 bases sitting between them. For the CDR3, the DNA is TGTGCCAGCAGCTTAGGAAGGGGAGGTAATCAGCCCCAGCATTTT. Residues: CASSLGRGGNQPQHF. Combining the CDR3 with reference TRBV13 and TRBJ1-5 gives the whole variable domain AAGVIQSPRHLIKEKRETATLKCYPIPRHDTVYWYQQGPGQDPQFLISFYEKMQSDKGSIPDRFSAQQFSDYHSELNMSSLELGDSALYFCASSLGRGGNQPQHFGDGTRLSIL.

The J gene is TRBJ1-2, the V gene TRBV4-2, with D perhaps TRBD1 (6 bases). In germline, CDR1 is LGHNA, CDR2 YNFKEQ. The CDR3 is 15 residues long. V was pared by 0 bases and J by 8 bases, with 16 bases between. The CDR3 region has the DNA TGTGCCAGCAGCCAAGACCCGCGGCAGGGGATAGGCTACACCTTC. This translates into CASSQDPRQGIGYTF.

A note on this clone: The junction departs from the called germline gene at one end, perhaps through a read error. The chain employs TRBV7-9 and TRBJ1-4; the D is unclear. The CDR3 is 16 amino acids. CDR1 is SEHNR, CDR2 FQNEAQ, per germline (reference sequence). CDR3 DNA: TGTTCCAGCAGCTTAGGACGGGTCACTTTAAATGAAAAACTGTTTTTT. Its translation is CSSSLGRVTLNEKLFF. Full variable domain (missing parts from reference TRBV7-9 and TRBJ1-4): DTGVSQNPRHKITKRGQNVTFRCDPISEHNRLYWYRQTLGQGPEFLTYFQNEAQLEKSRLLSDRFSAERPKGSFSTLEIQRTEQGDSAMYLCSSSLGRVTLNEKLFFGSGTQLSVL.

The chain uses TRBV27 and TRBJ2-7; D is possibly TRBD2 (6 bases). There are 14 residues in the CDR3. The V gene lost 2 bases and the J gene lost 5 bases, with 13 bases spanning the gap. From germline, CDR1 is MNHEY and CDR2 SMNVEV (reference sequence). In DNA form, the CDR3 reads TGTGCCAGCAGTTTAGGAGGGGCGGGAAACGAGCAGTACTTC. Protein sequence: CASSLGGAGNEQYF.